This TCR beta chain was captured by sequencing in a study of blood T cells in healthy people across ages. Whole-study context: Researchers report that template switching captured about one barcoded beta molecule per two T cells. Notes on the study in general: Conclusively comparing naive with antigen-experienced cells was impossible with unsorted PBMCs.

Germline V gene data show CDR1 as MNHNY and CDR2 as SVGAGI (reference sequence). V dropped 0 bases and J dropped 6 bases, with 15 bases sitting between them. The CDR3 is 16 residues long. Per sample, at least 5 micrograms of total RNA were extracted. In this sample, this clonotype turned up a few times. Its antigen is unidentified. Together with a sample-barcoded 5' primer, a J-beta primer mix was included in a second PCR lasting about 7 to 12 cycles. Template switching added a 12-random-nucleotide identifier to every cDNA molecule. TCRdb reprocessed the 5' RACE reads with MiXCR, giving one entry per CDR3 protein. The sample holds under 950,000 distinct CDR3 sequences, 22% seen once.

The receptor was isolated from a man in his sixties or seventies in good health. The sample comprised blood. The rearrangement joins TRBV6-6 to TRBJ2-1, with D possibly matching TRBD1 (6 bases). CDR3 DNA: TGTGCCAGCAGTTACTCGATCAGGGGCCTTCGCAATGAGCAGTTCTTC. Its protein is CASSYSIRGLRNEQFF.